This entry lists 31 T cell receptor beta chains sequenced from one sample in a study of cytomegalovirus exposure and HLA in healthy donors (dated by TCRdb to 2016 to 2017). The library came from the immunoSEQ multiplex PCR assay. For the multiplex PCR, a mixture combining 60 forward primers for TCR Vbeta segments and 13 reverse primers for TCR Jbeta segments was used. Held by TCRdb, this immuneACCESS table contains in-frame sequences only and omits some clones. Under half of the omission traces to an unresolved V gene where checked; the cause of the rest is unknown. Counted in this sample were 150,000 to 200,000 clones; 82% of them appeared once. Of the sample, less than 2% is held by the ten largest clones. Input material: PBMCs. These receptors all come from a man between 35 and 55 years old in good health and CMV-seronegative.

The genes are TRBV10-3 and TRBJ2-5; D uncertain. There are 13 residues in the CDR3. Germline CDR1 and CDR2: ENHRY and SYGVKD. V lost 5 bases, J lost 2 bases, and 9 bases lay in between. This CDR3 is CAISMRSQETQYF. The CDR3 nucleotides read TGTGCCATCAGTATGCGGAGTCAAGAGACCCAGTACTTC.

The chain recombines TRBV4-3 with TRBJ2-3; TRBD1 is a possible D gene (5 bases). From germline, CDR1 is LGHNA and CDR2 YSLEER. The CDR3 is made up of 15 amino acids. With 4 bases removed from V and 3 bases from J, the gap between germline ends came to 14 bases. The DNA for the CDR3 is TGCGCCAGCAGCCCGTTTGAACAGGAGACAGATACGCAGTATTTT. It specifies CASSPFEQETDTQYF.

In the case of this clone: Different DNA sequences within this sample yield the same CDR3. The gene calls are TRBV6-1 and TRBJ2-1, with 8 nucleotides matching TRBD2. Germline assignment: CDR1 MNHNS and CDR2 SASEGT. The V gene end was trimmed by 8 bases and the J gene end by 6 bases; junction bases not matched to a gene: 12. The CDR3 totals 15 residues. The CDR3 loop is CASVLEWTSFNEQFF. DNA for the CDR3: TGTGCCAGCGTTTTAGAGTGGACTAGCTTCAATGAGCAGTTCTTC.

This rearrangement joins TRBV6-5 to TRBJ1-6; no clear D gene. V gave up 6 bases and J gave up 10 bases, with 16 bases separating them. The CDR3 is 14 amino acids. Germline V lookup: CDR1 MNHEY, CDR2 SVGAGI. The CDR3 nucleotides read TGTGCCAGCAGCTCCCCGGGAGCCCAGTCACCCCTCCACTTT. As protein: CASSSPGAQSPLHF.

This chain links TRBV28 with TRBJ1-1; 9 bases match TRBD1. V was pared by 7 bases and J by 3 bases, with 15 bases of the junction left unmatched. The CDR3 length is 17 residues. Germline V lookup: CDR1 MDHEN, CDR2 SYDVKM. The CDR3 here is CASKTQGAVLSYTEAFF. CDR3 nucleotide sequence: TGTGCCAGCAAAACACAGGGGGCGGTTCTCTCGTACACTGAAGCTTTCTTT.

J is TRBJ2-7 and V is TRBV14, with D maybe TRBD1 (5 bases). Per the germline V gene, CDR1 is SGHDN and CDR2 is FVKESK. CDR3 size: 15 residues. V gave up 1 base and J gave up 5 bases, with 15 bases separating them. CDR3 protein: CASSQVGARSHEQYF. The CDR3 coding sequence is TGTGCCAGCAGCCAAGTTGGGGCCAGATCACACGAGCAGTACTTC.

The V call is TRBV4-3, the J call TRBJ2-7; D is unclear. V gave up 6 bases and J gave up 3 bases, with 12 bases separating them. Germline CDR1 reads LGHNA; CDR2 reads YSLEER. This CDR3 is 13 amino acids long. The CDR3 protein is CASSISHDYEQYF. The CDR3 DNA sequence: TGCGCCAGCAGTATCTCACACGACTACGAGCAGTACTTC.

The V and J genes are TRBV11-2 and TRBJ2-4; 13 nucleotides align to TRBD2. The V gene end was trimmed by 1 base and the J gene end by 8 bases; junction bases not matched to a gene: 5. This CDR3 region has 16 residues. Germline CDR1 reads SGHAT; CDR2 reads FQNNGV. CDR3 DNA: TGTGCCAGCAGCTTAGTAACTAGCGGGGGGGCGTACATTCAGTACTTC. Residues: CASSLVTSGGAYIQYF.

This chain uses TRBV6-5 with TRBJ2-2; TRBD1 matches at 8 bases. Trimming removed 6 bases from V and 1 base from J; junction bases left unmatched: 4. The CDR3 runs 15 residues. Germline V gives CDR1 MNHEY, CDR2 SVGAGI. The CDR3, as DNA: TGTGCCAGCAGCACCGGGACAGGGAACACCGGGGAGCTGTTTTTT. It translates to CASSTGTGNTGELFF.

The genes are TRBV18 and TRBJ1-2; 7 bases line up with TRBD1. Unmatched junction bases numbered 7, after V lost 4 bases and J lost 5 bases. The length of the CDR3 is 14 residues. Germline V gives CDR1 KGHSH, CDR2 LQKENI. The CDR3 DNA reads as TGTGCCAGCTCACGGCAGGGGGAAAGTTATGGCTACACCTTC. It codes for CASSRQGESYGYTF.

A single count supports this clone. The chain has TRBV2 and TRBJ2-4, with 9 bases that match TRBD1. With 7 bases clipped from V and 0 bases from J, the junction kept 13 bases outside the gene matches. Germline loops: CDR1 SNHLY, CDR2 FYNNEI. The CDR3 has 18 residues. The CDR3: CASTPSTGGVGAKNIQYF. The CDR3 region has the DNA TGTGCCAGCACCCCGTCGACAGGGGGGGTGGGAGCCAAAAACATTCAGTACTTC.

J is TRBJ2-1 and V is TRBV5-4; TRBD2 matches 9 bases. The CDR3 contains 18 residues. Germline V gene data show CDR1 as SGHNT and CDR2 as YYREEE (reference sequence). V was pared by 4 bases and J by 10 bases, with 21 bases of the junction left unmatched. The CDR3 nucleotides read TGTGCCAGCAGCCTCACCCGCCTAGCGGGATTCCCCTTGGAGGAGCAGTTCTTC. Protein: CASSLTRLAGFPLEEQFF.

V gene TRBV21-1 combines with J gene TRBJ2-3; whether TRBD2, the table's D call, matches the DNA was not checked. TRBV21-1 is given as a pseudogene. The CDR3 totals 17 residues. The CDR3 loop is CASSKEVWTSMSDTQYF. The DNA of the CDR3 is TGTGCCAGCAGCAAAGAGGTCTGGACTAGCATGTCAGATACGCAGTATTTT.

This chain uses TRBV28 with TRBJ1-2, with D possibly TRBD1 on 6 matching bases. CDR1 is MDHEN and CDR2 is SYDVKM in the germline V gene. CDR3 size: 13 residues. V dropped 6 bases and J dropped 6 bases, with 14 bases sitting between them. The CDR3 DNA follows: TGTGCCAGCAGCCAAAGACAGGCCGATGGCTACACCTTC. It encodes CASSQRQADGYTF.

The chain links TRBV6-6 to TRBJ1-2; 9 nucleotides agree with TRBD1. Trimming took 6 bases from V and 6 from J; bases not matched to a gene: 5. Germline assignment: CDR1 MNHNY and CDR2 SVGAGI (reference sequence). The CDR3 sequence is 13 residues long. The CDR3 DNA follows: TGTGCCAGCAGCACAGGGGGCTACAATGGCTACACCTTC. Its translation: CASSTGGYNGYTF.

CDR3 in DNA: TGTGCCAGCAGCTTCAGGTCGAACACCGGGGAGCTGTTTTTT. Translated: CASSFRSNTGELFF. The chain couples TRBV5-6 to TRBJ2-2; D is unresolved. The germline V gene encodes CDR1 SGHDT and CDR2 YYEEEE. This CDR3 has 14 residues. Trimming cost V 2 bases and J 0 bases, with 5 bases left between them.

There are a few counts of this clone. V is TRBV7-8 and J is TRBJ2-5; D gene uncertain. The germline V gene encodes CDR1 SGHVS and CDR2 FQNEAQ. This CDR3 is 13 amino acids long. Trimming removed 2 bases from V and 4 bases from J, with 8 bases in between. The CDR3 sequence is CASSLRVLETQYF. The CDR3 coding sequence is TGTGCCAGCAGCTTACGTGTTTTAGAGACCCAGTACTTC.

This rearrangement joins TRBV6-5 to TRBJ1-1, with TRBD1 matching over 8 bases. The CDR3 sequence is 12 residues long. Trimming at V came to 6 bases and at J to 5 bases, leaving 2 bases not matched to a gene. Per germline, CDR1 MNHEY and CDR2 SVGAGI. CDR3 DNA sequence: TGTGCCAGCAGAAGGACAGGGACTGAAGCTTTCTTT. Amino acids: CASRRTGTEAFF.

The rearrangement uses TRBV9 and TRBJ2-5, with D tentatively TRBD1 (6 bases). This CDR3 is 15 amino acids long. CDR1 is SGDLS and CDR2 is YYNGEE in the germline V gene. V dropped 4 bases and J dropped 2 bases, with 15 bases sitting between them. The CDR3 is CASSSDTGRQETQYF. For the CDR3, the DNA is TGTGCCAGCAGCTCAGATACAGGGCGACAAGAGACCCAGTACTTC.

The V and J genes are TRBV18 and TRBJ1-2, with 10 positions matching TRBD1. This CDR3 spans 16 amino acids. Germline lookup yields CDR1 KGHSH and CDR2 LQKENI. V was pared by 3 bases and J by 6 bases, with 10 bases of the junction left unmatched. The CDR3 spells CASSPQFSTGGDGYTF. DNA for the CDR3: TGTGCCAGCTCACCCCAATTCTCGACAGGGGGCGATGGCTACACCTTC.

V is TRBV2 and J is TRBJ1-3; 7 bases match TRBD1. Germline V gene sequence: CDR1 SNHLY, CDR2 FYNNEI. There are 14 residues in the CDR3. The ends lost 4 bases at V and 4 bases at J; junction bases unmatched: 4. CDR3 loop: CASSAPGQGNTIYF. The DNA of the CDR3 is TGTGCCAGCAGTGCCCCGGGACAGGGAAACACCATATATTTT.

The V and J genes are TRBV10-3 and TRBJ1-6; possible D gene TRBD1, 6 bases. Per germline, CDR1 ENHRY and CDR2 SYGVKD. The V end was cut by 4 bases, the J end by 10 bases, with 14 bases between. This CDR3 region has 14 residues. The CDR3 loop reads CAISVAGDGSPLHF. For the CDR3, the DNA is TGTGCCATCAGTGTGGCAGGGGATGGGTCACCCCTCCACTTT.

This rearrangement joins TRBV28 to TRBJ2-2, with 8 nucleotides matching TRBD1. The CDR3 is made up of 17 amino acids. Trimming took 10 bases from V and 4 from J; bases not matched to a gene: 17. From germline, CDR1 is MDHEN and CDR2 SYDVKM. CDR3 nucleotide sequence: TGTGCCACCCAGGGGCAGGGGGCGCGTCCGACCACCGGGGAGCTGTTTTTT. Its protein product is CATQGQGARPTTGELFF.

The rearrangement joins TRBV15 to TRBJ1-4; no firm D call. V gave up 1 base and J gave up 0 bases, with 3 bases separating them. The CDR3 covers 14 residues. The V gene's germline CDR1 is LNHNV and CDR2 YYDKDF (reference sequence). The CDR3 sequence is CATSRGATNEKLFF. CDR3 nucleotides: TGTGCCACCAGCAGAGGCGCAACTAATGAAAAACTGTTTTTT.

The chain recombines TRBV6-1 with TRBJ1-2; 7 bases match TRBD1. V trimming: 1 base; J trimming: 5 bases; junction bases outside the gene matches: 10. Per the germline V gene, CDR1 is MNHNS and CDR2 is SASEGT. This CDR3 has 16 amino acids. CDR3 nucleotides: TGTGCCAGCAGTGAAGATTTAGGGGGCGGATATTATGGCTACACCTTC. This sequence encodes CASSEDLGGGYYGYTF.

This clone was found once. CDR3 sequence reads: CASSPDPPQGAISGNTIYF. The CDR3 bases are TGTGCCAGCAGTCCCGACCCGCCGCAGGGGGCGATCTCTGGAAACACCATATATTTT. This chain joins TRBV27 and TRBJ1-3; 8 positions agree with TRBD1. Germline V CDR1 and CDR2: MNHEY, SMNVEV (reference sequence). The CDR3 contains 19 residues. J lost 0 bases, V lost 5 bases, and 15 bases had no gene match.

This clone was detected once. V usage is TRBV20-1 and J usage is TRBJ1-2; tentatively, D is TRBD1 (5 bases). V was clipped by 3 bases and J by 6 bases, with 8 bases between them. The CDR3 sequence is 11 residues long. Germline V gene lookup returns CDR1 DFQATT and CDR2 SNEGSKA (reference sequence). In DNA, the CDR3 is TGCAGTGCTAGGGGGGGGGATGGCTACACCTTC. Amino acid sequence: CSARGGDGYTF.

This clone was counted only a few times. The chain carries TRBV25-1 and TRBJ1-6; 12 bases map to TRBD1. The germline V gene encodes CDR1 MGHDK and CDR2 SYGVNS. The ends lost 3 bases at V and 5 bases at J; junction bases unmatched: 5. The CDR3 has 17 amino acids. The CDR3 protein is CASSEGDRGRDNSPLHF. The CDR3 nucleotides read TGTGCCAGCAGTGAGGGGGACAGGGGGCGCGATAATTCACCCCTCCACTTT.

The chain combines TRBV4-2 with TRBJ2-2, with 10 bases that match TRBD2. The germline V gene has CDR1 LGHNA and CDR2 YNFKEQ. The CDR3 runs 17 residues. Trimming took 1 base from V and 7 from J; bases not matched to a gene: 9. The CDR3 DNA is TGTGCCAGCAGCCAAGGGGCAGGGACTAGCGATGACGGGGAGCTGTTTTTT. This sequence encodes CASSQGAGTSDDGELFF.

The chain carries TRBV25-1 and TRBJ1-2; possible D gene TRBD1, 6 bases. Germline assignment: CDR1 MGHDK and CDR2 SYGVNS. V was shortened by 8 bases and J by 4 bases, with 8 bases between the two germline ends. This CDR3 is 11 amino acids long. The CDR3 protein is CASGRGYGYTF. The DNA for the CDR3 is TGTGCCAGCGGCAGGGGCTATGGCTACACCTTC.

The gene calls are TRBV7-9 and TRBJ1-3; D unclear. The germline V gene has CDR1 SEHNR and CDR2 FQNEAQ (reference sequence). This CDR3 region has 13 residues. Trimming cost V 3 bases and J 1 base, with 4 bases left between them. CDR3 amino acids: CASSFGSGNTIYF. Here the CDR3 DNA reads TGTGCCAGCAGCTTCGGGTCTGGAAACACCATATATTTT.